The T cell receptor beta chain under discussion was sequenced for a study of metastatic and nonmetastatic thyroid tumors. Looking at the study overall: Repertoires from blood and tumor or nodule tissue of malignant and benign thyroid patients were compared. Whole-study findings and limits: Significantly greater TCR beta diversity was reportedly found in malignant thyroid tumors than in benign nodules (in blood and tumor).

This clone was observed a handful of times. Its specificity is unknown. How the authors handled the data: The authors used CDR3 differences across clinicopathological groups to build a distant-metastasis classifier for papillary thyroid cancer. TCRdb re-analyzed the PCR reads using MiXCR. The V and J calls shown here were made by TCRdb, not taken from the authors' results. There are approximately 41,000 clones in the sample; more than 20% occur only once, and more than 12% lies in the top ten. Among the patients, none had received any treatment before thyroid surgery. The CDR3 sequence is 17 residues long. Germline trimming cut 2 bases from V and 6 bases from J; bases unmatched to any gene: 14. Germline CDR1 MNHEY, CDR2 SVGAGI.

This chain joins TRBV6-5 and TRBJ2-3; TRBD2 matches 7 bases. The TCR originated in a female donor with papillary thyroid cancer or a benign thyroid nodule (not recorded which). Some clones in this sample may be carry-over from other donors' samples. The sequencing sample was made of tumor tissue. DNA of the CDR3: TGTGCCAGCAGTTACATCGAAAAAGCGGGGACGAGGGATACGCAGTATTTT. This translates into CASSYIEKAGTRDTQYF.